This is a list of T cell receptor beta chains from one sample in a study of Ad26.COV2.S vaccination and SARS-CoV-2 variants. Profiling relied on immunoSEQ multiplex PCR, and the TCRdb table lists in-frame clones only, not all of them. This table holds 350,000 to 500,000 clones, roughly 90% found once. Source: peripheral blood, taken in a trial of Ad26.COV2.S vaccine versus placebo. These receptor sequences come from a person between 18 and 65 years old who received the Ad26.COV2.S COVID-19 vaccine or a placebo. CDR3s include the opening cysteine and the closing phenylalanine or tryptophan. The D gene is left open where the match is weak. Only part of the rows carry a size: once, few, many, or a class if the clone is expanded.

once,TRBJ2-6,TRBD1,TRBV7-9,TGTGCCAGCAGTTTACACTGGGGACAGGGCACCAACGTCCTGACTTTC,CASSLHWGQGTNVLTF
NA,TRBJ2-7,NA,TRBV6-2/TRBV6-3,TGTGCCAGCAGTTACTCCGGACACCCGTACGAGCAGTACTTC,CASSYSGHPYEQYF
NA,TRBJ1-3,TRBD1,TRBV7-2,TGTGCCAGCAACACAGGGGGCGGAAACACCATATATTTT,CASNTGGGNTIYF
few,TRBJ1-5,NA,TRBV6-1,TGTGCCAGCAGTGAGGGGAGGGGACATCAGCCCCAGCATTTT,CASSEGRGHQPQHF
NA,TRBJ2-5,NA,TRBV25-1,TGTGCCAGCAGTCCATTTCCGGGACGTGGAACCGAAGAGACCCAGTACTTC,CASSPFPGRGTEETQYF
NA,TRBJ2-1,NA,TRBV6-5,TGTGCCAGCAGAAAAGGGGGGGGCTCCTACAATGAGCAGTTCTTC,CASRKGGGSYNEQFF
NA,TRBJ1-1,NA,TRBV7-9,TGTGCCAGCAGCTTATTGTTGTATAAGGGGATCACTGAAGCTTTCTTT,CASSLLLYKGITEAFF
NA,TRBJ2-7,NA,TRBV28,TGTGCCAGCAGTTCCTACGGGTCTGACTCCTACGAGCAGTACTTC,CASSSYGSDSYEQYF
NA,TRBJ1-6,NA,TRBV27,TGTGCCAGCAGTTTGCGTAATTCACCCCTCCACTTT,CASSLRNSPLHF
NA,TRBJ2-1,TRBD1,TRBV19,TGTGCCAGTAGTAACGACAGGGACAATGAGCAGTTCTTC,CASSNDRDNEQFF
NA,TRBJ2-5,TRBD2,TRBV5-1,TGCGCCAGCAGCTTCGGGACTAGATTAGAGACCCAGTACTTC,CASSFGTRLETQYF
NA,TRBJ2-4,NA,TRBV19,TGTGCCAGTAGTGGAGGGCGGTACGGGGGAATTCAGTACTTC,CASSGGRYGGIQYF
NA,TRBJ2-7,TRBD2,TRBV6-5,TGTGCCAGCAGTACCGGGACTAGAGGCTACGAGCAGTACTTC,CASSTGTRGYEQYF
NA,TRBJ1-6,NA,TRBV13,TGTGCCAGCAGCCACCGACAGGTCAGTTCACCCCTCCACTTT,CASSHRQVSSPLHF
NA,TRBJ2-1,NA,TRBV7-3,TGTGCCAGCAGCTTGGGGACCCCTTTCAATGAGCAGTTCTTC,CASSLGTPFNEQFF
NA,TRBJ2-3,NA,TRBV7-6,TGTGCCAGCAGTTATACCCCGGGCACTATCCCCACCACGGGGCGCACAGATACGCAGTATTTT,CASSYTPGTIPTTGRTDTQYF
NA,TRBJ1-2,NA,TRBV6-2/TRBV6-3,TGTGCCAGCAGTGGCGTACCCTATGGCTACACCTTC,CASSGVPYGYTF
NA,TRBJ2-7,TRBD2,TRBV2,TGTGCCAGCAGTGGGTTAGCGGGGACCAGAAAAATCTACGAGCAGTACTTC,CASSGLAGTRKIYEQYF
NA,TRBJ1-6,NA,TRBV5-5,TGTGCCAGCAGCTTTGGTCAGGGGCTGGCTTCACCCCTCCACTTT,CASSFGQGLASPLHF
NA,TRBJ2-1,NA,TRBV19,TGTGCCAGTAGTACTTGGGATCGCGGCCATGAGCAGTTCTTC,CASSTWDRGHEQFF
NA,TRBJ2-7,TRBD1,TRBV11-2,TGTGCCAGCAGCTTATTAGGGGACAGGGTGATCGAGCAGTACTTC,CASSLLGDRVIEQYF
NA,TRBJ2-1,NA,TRBV9,TGTGCCAGCAAAGGGCGTCCGGAAAATGAGCAGTTCTTC,CASKGRPENEQFF
NA,TRBJ1-3,NA,TRBV3-1/TRBV3-2,TGTGCCAGCAGCCAAGTGCAGGGGTCCGGAAACACCATATATTTT,CASSQVQGSGNTIYF
NA,TRBJ2-5,TRBD2,TRBV11-2,TGTGCCAGCAGCTTAGTGGCCGGGGGGGCCGGGGGAGAGACCCAGTACTTC,CASSLVAGGAGGETQYF
once,TRBJ2-7,TRBD1,TRBV6-5,TGTGCCAGCACGGGACAGAACTTCTACGAGCAGTACTTC,CASTGQNFYEQYF
NA,TRBJ1-2,NA,TRBV5-1,TGCGCCAGCAGCTTGGAGCCCGGACGTTATCTTAACTTC,CASSLEPGRYLNF
many,TRBJ2-6,NA,TRBV3-1/TRBV3-2,TGTGCCAGCAGTCAAGGGGCGGGCGGGGCCAACGTCCTGACTTTC,CASSQGAGGANVLTF
NA,TRBJ2-3,NA,TRBV9,TGTGCCAGCAGCCTCGAAAGAGGAGATACGCAGTATTTT,CASSLERGDTQYF
NA,TRBJ1-5,TRBD1,TRBV10-3,TGTGCCATCAGTGAGACGGGACAGGGGAATCAGCCCCAGCATTTT,CAISETGQGNQPQHF
NA,TRBJ1-3,NA,TRBV3-1/TRBV3-2,TGTGCCAGCAGCCAAGGAGGGTCCGGAAACACCATATATTTT,CASSQGGSGNTIYF